Listed below are T cell receptor beta chains from one sample, sequenced in a study of T-cell reconstitution after alpha-beta-depleted transplantation in children. TCRdb ran MiXCR on the PCR reads and lists one entry per CDR3 protein. The sample has hundreds of thousands of distinct CDR3 sequences, over 10% seen once. This specimen consisted of PBMCs, obtained before TCRalphabeta/CD19-depleted stem cell transplant. The receptors derive from a girl aged 2-15 years with congenital amegakaryocytic thrombocytopenia, due to receive a stem cell transplant. Both conserved end residues are part of each CDR3. Each record gives: clone size, V gene, J gene, D gene, CDR3 DNA, CDR3 protein. D genes are given only for firm matches. The listing skips clone size in some rows; elsewhere it reads once, few, many or a size class.

size: NA
V: TRBV7-8
J: TRBJ2-5
D: NA
DNA: TGTGCCAGCAGCTTCGCTGAGGGGACCCAGTACTTC
CDR3: CASSFAEGTQYF

size: many
V: TRBV15
J: TRBJ1-6
D: NA
DNA: TGTGCCACCAGCAGAGATAAGCCTTCACCCCTCCACTTT
CDR3: CATSRDKPSPLHF

size: few
V: TRBV24-1
J: TRBJ1-5
D: TRBD1
DNA: TGTGCCACCAGCTCCGGGACAGGGGGCCGTAATCAGCCCCAGCATTTT
CDR3: CATSSGTGGRNQPQHF

size: many
V: TRBV15
J: TRBJ1-5
D: NA
DNA: TGTGCCACCAGCAGAAGGCAGTCCCTCAACCAGCCCCAGCATTTT
CDR3: CATSRRQSLNQPQHF

size: NA
V: TRBV28
J: TRBJ1-1
D: NA
DNA: TGTGCCAGCACCTTTGTCATGAACACTGAAGCTTTCTTT
CDR3: CASTFVMNTEAFF

size: once
V: TRBV11-2
J: TRBJ2-5
D: TRBD2
DNA: TGTGCCACCAGCTTTAGCGGGAGGGCGAAGGAGACCCAGTACTTC
CDR3: CATSFSGRAKETQYF

size: NA
V: TRBV6-1
J: TRBJ1-1
D: NA
DNA: TGTGCCAGCAGCCTCCGTATACAGATGAACACTGAAGCTTTCTTT
CDR3: CASSLRIQMNTEAFF

size: many
V: TRBV20-1
J: TRBJ2-6
D: NA
DNA: TGCAGTGCTAGAGCCACAATACACGAGGGTGGTTTTACTGGGGCCAACGTCCTGACTTTC
CDR3: CSARATIHEGGFTGANVLTF

size: NA
V: TRBV13
J: TRBJ2-7
D: NA
DNA: TGTGCCAGCAGCTTATTGGAGGGGCCGGACTACGAGCAGTACTTC
CDR3: CASSLLEGPDYEQYF

size: few
V: TRBV7-9
J: TRBJ2-7
D: NA
DNA: TGTGCCAGCAGCTTAGTCGCGGTGAGCTCCTACGAGCAGTACTTC
CDR3: CASSLVAVSSYEQYF

size: many
V: TRBV12-3/TRBV12-4
J: TRBJ1-5
D: NA
DNA: TGTGCCAGCAGCCGCGGGGGAGGACAGCCCCAGCATTTT
CDR3: CASSRGGGQPQHF

size: NA
V: TRBV18
J: TRBJ1-2
D: TRBD1
DNA: TGTGCCAGCTCACCACGGCAGGGACAGGGGGCTTATGGCTACACCTTC
CDR3: CASSPRQGQGAYGYTF

size: many
V: TRBV9
J: TRBJ1-1
D: NA
DNA: TGTGCCAGCAGCGGAATTAGCGGGGGGAACACTGAAGCTTTCTTT
CDR3: CASSGISGGNTEAFF

size: many
V: TRBV5-1
J: TRBJ1-1
D: NA
DNA: TGCGCCAGCAGCTCGGCGGACAGGAACACTGAAGCTTTCTTT
CDR3: CASSSADRNTEAFF

size: NA
V: TRBV5-1
J: TRBJ2-1
D: NA
DNA: TGCGCCAGCAGCCTTTCCCCCGGAATGAGCGTTGCCAATGAGCAGTTCTTC
CDR3: CASSLSPGMSVANEQFF

size: many
V: TRBV5-1
J: TRBJ2-1
D: NA
DNA: TGCGCCAGCAGCTACCTTACGGACACCTACAATGAGCAGTTCTTC
CDR3: CASSYLTDTYNEQFF

size: many
V: TRBV12-3/TRBV12-4
J: TRBJ2-3
D: TRBD2
DNA: TGTGCCAGCAGTTCGACCGTGGGGGCTAGCGGGAGGGGGGCAGATACGCAGTATTTT
CDR3: CASSSTVGASGRGADTQYF

size: NA
V: TRBV7-6
J: TRBJ2-7
D: NA
DNA: TGTGCCAGCAGCTACCTCCGGGACACTTACTACGAGCAGTACTTC
CDR3: CASSYLRDTYYEQYF

size: NA
V: TRBV30
J: TRBJ2-5
D: NA
DNA: TGTGCCTGGAGGCCGCCACCGCAAGAGACCCAGTACTTC
CDR3: CAWRPPPQETQYF

size: many
V: TRBV7-2
J: TRBJ2-7
D: NA
DNA: TGTGCCAGCATCCTACCTAACAGGAACTACGAGCAGTACTTC
CDR3: CASILPNRNYEQYF

size: few
V: TRBV5-1
J: TRBJ2-1
D: TRBD2
DNA: TGCGCCAGCAGGGCTAGCGGGAGGCTGCCGTACAATGAGCAGTTCTTC
CDR3: CASRASGRLPYNEQFF

size: many
V: TRBV20-1
J: TRBJ1-5
D: NA
DNA: TGCAGTGCTAGTACAGGCCAAGTGGGCAATCAGCCCCAGCATTTT
CDR3: CSASTGQVGNQPQHF